The 5 T cell receptor beta chains in this list originate from one sample, sequenced in a study of blood T cell repertoires in COVID-19. The method was immunoSEQ multiplex PCR; TCRdb's version includes in-frame clones alone and lacks a portion of them. The data show fewer than 500,000 clones, with approximately 80% seen just once and about 1.2% held by the top ten. Sequenced input: peripheral blood. Every receptor here comes from a human donor with acute or convalescent COVID-19. The donor label of this sample is uncertain.

The genes are TRBV30 and TRBJ1-2, with TRBD1 as a possible D gene (5 bases). In germline, CDR1 is GTSNPN, CDR2 SVGIG (reference sequence). There are 14 residues in the CDR3. The ends were cut back, 3 bases at V and 5 bases at J, with 16 bases in the middle. In nucleotides, the CDR3 is TGTGCCTGGAGCGCGGGGCAGGGATATTATGGCTACACCTTC. Translated, it gives CAWSAGQGYYGYTF. Drawing the rest from reference TRBV30 and TRBJ1-2, the complete variable domain is SQTIHQWPATLVQPVGSPLSLECTVEGTSNPNLYWYRQAAGRGLQLLFYSVGIGQISSEVPQNLSASRPQDRQFILSSKKLLLSDSGFYLCAWSAGQGYYGYTFGSGTRLTVV.

The CDR3 sequence: CAWSVGQGNQPQHF. CDR3 nucleotide sequence: TGTGCCTGGAGTGTCGGACAGGGCAATCAGCCCCAGCATTTT. J is TRBJ1-5 and V is TRBV30, with TRBD1 matching 7 bases. Germline V lookup: CDR1 GTSNPN, CDR2 SVGIG (reference sequence). CDR3 length: 14 residues. J lost 2 bases, V lost 0 bases, and 1 base had no gene match.

V usage is TRBV25-1 and J usage is TRBJ2-3; weak D call: TRBD2 (6 bases). Germline V gene sequence: CDR1 MGHDK, CDR2 SYGVNS. V lost 3 bases, J lost 9 bases, and 13 bases lay in between. The CDR3 is 13 amino acids. CDR3 protein: CASSDQGGETQYF. The CDR3 DNA sequence: TGTGCCAGCAGTGATCAAGGCGGGGAAACGCAGTATTTT.

The chain combines TRBV6-5 with TRBJ1-2; 7 bases map to TRBD1. Germline-derived CDR1 and CDR2 are MNHEY and SVGAGI. The junction had 8 bases not matched to a gene; V was cut back by 6 bases and J by 4 bases. The CDR3 totals 14 residues. Written as DNA, the CDR3 is TGTGCCAGCAGATCTCCGGGACAGACCTATGGCTACACCTTC. Amino acids: CASRSPGQTYGYTF.

The chain carries TRBV29-1 and TRBJ1-3; D call uncertain. The V gene's germline CDR1 is SQVTM and CDR2 ANQGSEA. This CDR3 is 13 amino acids long. Trimming left V 4 bases short and J 8 bases short, with 15 bases between. CDR3 region: CSVAVAESDTIYF. In nucleotides, the CDR3 is TGCAGCGTTGCGGTGGCAGAGAGCGACACCATATATTTT.